What follows are 10 T cell receptor beta chains derived from one specimen sequenced in a study of identical twins. Using its own MiXCR run on the 5' RACE reads, TCRdb lists one record per CDR3 protein. The profile shows under 350,000 distinct CDR3 sequences, 8% to 9.5% of them singletons. The sample was also linked to a second study, of yellow fever vaccine responses in identical twins.

Material for sequencing was CD8+ T cells sorted from blood. The receptors shown here come from a woman younger than 30 in good health.

The chain joins TRBV7-9 to TRBJ2-1, with 11 bases fitting TRBD2. V dropped 4 bases and J dropped 8; count of bases not matched to a gene: 10. The CDR3 has 16 amino acids. CDR1 and CDR2 from the germline V gene are SEHNR and FQNEAQ (reference sequence). The CDR3 sequence: CASSSRLAGPFDEQFF. DNA for the CDR3: TGTGCCAGCAGCTCGAGACTAGCGGGACCCTTTGATGAGCAGTTCTTC. The whole variable domain, filled in from reference TRBV7-9 and TRBJ2-1, reads DTGVSQNPRHKITKRGQNVTFRCDPISEHNRLYWYRQTLGQGPEFLTYFQNEAQLEKSRLLSDRFSAERPKGSFSTLEIQRTEQGDSAMYLCASSSRLAGPFDEQFFGPGTRLTVL.

The chain carries TRBV6-4 and TRBJ2-3; possible D gene TRBD1, 5 bases. This CDR3 spans 14 amino acids. V lost 2 bases to trimming and J lost 2 bases, with 8 bases between them. CDR1 and CDR2 from the germline V gene are MRHNA and SNTAGT. The CDR3 loop is CASSDGHHTDTQYF. CDR3 in DNA: TGTGCCAGCAGTGACGGACACCACACAGATACGCAGTATTTT.

Only a few counts were recorded for this clonotype. The rearrangement joins TRBV10-3 to TRBJ2-3; D is ambiguous. The CDR3 has 15 amino acids. The ends were cut back, 2 bases at V and 2 bases at J, with 11 bases in the middle. Germline V gene data show CDR1 as ENHRY and CDR2 as SYGVKD. The CDR3 region has the DNA TGTGCCATCAGTGAGAGCTGGGCCCCCACAGATACGCAGTATTTT. Translating gives CAISESWAPTDTQYF.

This clonotype came up a few times. V is TRBV7-9 and J is TRBJ2-7, with D perhaps matching TRBD1 or TRBD2 (6 bases each). Trimming took 8 bases from V and 0 from J, leaving 14 bases between them. Germline CDR1 and CDR2: SEHNR and FQNEAQ (reference sequence). This CDR3 is built from 14 residues. CDR3 sequence reads: CASSGAGSSYEQYF. The CDR3 DNA sequence: TGTGCCAGCTCGGGGGCGGGGAGCTCCTACGAGCAGTACTTC.

The chain recombines TRBV3-1 with TRBJ2-1, with 8 bases lining up with TRBD2. This CDR3 region has 15 residues. Unmatched junction bases numbered 8, after V lost 4 bases and J lost 6 bases. From germline, CDR1 is LGHDT and CDR2 YNNKEL (reference sequence). CDR3 protein: CASSLLPGGPNEQFF. CDR3 nucleotide sequence: TGTGCCAGCAGCCTTCTGCCGGGGGGGCCCAATGAGCAGTTCTTC.

Ten or more counts support this clonotype. V usage is TRBV7-9 and J usage is TRBJ2-1, with D perhaps matching TRBD2 (6 bases). V lost 0 bases to trimming and J lost 8 bases, with 17 bases between them. The CDR3 contains 16 residues. From germline, CDR1 is SEHNR and CDR2 FQNEAQ (reference sequence). DNA of the CDR3: TGTGCCAGCAGCTTAGCTGGCGGGGCCCTCCTAGATGAGCAGTTCTTC. Translation: CASSLAGGALLDEQFF.

This clonotype was seen repeatedly, ten times or more. V usage is TRBV20-1 and J usage is TRBJ2-7, with unresolved D. The length of the CDR3 is 13 residues. V was cut by 1 base and J by 2 bases, with 9 bases left in between. Germline V gene sequence: CDR1 DFQATT, CDR2 SNEGSKA (reference sequence). In DNA form, the CDR3 reads TGCAGTGCTAGAGCTAACGGAGCCTACGAGCAGTACTTC. This gives the protein CSARANGAYEQYF.

J is TRBJ2-3 and V is TRBV11-2; no clear D gene. V was cut by 4 bases and J by 0 bases, with 14 bases left in between. CDR3 length: 16 residues. Germline CDR1 reads SGHAT; CDR2 reads FQNNGV. As DNA, the CDR3 is TGTGCCAGCAGCTCACGACCGACGGAAAGCACAGATACGCAGTATTTT. This sequence encodes CASSSRPTESTDTQYF.

The V gene is TRBV9, the J gene TRBJ1-4, with D perhaps matching TRBD1 (5 bases). The germline V and J ends were trimmed by 6 bases and 6 bases, with 18 bases remaining between them. This CDR3 comprises 15 residues. The V gene's germline CDR1 is SGDLS and CDR2 YYNGEE. CDR3 residues: CASTPGGVAYEKLFF. The CDR3 bases are TGTGCCAGCACTCCCGGGGGGGTTGCGTATGAAAAACTGTTTTTT.

The chain recombines TRBV7-8 with TRBJ2-2; 7 nucleotides agree with TRBD1. The CDR3 length is 13 residues. V lost 8 bases and J lost 4; bases outside the gene matches: 4. Germline values: CDR1 SGHVS, CDR2 FQNEAQ. CDR3 protein: CASQGTVTGELFF. CDR3 in DNA: TGTGCCAGCCAAGGGACAGTCACCGGGGAGCTGTTTTTT.